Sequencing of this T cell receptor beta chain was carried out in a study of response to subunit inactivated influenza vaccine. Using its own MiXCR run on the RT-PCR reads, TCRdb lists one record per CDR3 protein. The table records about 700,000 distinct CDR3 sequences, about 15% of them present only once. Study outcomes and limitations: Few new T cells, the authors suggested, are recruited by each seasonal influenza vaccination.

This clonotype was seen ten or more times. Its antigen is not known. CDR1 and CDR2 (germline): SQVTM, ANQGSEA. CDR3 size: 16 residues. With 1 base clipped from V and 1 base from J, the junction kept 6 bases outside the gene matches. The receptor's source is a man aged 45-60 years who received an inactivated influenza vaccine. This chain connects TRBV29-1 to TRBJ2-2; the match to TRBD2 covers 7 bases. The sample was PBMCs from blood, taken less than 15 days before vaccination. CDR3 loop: CSVEGIERGNTGELFF. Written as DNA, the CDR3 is TGCAGCGTTGAAGGGATCGAGCGGGGGAACACCGGGGAGCTGTTTTTT.